A selection of T cell receptor beta chains follows, all from one sample in a study of blood T cell repertoires in COVID-19. Clones were read by immunoSEQ multiplex PCR, and TCRdb kept only the in-frame ones, dropping some. The table lists 200,000 or so clones, approximately 92% of them singletons. Material: PBMCs or T cells enriched from blood (not recorded which). All receptors come from a woman in her forties with acute COVID-19. The CDR3 runs from the conserved cysteine through the conserved F or W. A D gene is named only where the DNA matches it firmly. The size of a clone is reported for some rows only, either as once, few or many, or as a class for expanded clones.

v_call	j_call	d_call	clone_size	cdr3_aa	cdr3_nt
TRBV6-6	TRBJ2-3	TRBD2	.	CATQRESTDTQYF	TGTGCCACCCAGCGGGAATCCACAGATACGCAGTATTTT
TRBV13	TRBJ2-1	.	.	CASSLGANEQFF	TGTGCCAGCAGCTTGGGAGCCAATGAGCAGTTCTTC
TRBV27	TRBJ1-5	.	.	CASSLRENQPQHF	TGTGCCAGCAGTTTAAGGGAGAATCAGCCCCAGCATTTT
TRBV23-1	TRBJ2-7	TRBD2	once	CASKVADSGRARDEQYF	TGCGCCAGCAAGGTGGCCGATAGCGGGAGGGCCAGGGACGAGCAGTACTTC
TRBV7-6	TRBJ1-6	TRBD1	.	CASSEQDRERFSPLHF	TGTGCCAGCAGCGAACAGGACAGGGAAAGATTTTCACCCCTCCACTTT
TRBV6-6	TRBJ1-6	TRBD1	.	CASSRGQAESPLHF	TGTGCCAGCAGTCGGGGACAGGCTGAGTCACCCCTCCACTTT
TRBV5-1	TRBJ2-7	TRBD2	.	CASSPWTSGGYEQYF	TGCGCCAGCAGCCCATGGACTAGCGGGGGGTACGAGCAGTACTTC
TRBV28	TRBJ1-4	.	.	CASSPSGATNEKLFF	TGTGCCAGCAGTCCATCAGGGGCAACTAATGAAAAACTGTTTTTT
TRBV24-1	TRBJ2-3	.	.	CATSGGGDTQYF	TGTGCCACCAGTGGAGGGGGTGATACGCAGTATTTT
TRBV7-8	TRBJ2-7	TRBD1	.	CASSLGGQGANEQYF	TGTGCCAGCAGCTTAGGGGGACAGGGGGCCAACGAGCAGTACTTC